The sequence of this T cell receptor (beta chain) was determined in a study of identical twins. The table lists this clonotype with a few counts. TCRdb independently ran MiXCR on the 5' RACE reads; one entry per CDR3 protein. This sample has approximately 700,000 distinct CDR3 sequences, with around a sixth found just once. The sample was also linked to a second study, of T cells expressing NK-cell markers. That work states: Top CD8+ clonotypes included the dominant CD3+CD56+NKG2C+ clonotypes in roughly 6 donors. Whether expanded NKG2C+ T cell clones recognized HCMV stayed uncertain.

The source of this sequence is a woman aged 18 to 35 in good health. Sequenced sample: PBMCs.

In nucleotides, the CDR3 is TGTGCCAGCAGTGCCAGGGGAATGAGGTACGAGCAGTACTTC. Translation: CASSARGMRYEQYF. The chain is built from TRBV27 and TRBJ2-7, with D possibly TRBD1 on 6 matching bases. The V gene's germline CDR1 is MNHEY and CDR2 SMNVEV (reference sequence). V was clipped by 5 bases and J by 4 bases, with 15 bases between them. The CDR3 length is 14 residues.